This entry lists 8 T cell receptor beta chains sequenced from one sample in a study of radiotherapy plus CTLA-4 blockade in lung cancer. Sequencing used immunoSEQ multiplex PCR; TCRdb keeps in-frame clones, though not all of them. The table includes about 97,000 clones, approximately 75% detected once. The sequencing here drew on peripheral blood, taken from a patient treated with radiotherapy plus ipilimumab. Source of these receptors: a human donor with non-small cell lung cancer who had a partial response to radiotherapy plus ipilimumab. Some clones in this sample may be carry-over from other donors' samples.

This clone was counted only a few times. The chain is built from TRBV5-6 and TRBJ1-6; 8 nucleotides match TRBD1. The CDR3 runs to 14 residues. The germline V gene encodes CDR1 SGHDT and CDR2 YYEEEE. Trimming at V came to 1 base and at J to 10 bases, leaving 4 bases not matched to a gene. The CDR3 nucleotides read TGTGCCAGCAGCTTGAACAGGGGGGGATCACCCCTCCACTTT. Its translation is CASSLNRGGSPLHF.

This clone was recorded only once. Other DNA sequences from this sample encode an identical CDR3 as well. CDR3 region: CASSYGRGEQYF. The CDR3 bases are TGTGCCAGCAGTTACGGTAGGGGCGAGCAGTACTTC. The genes are TRBV6-5 and TRBJ2-7; perhaps TRBD1 as D (5 bases). This CDR3 comprises 12 residues. V shed 2 bases and J shed 6 bases, with 8 bases lying between them. The V gene's germline CDR1 is MNHEY and CDR2 SVGAGI.

The CDR3 coding sequence is TGTGCCATCCCCCCGGGGACTAGCGGGAAAATTTCGGCCGGGGAGCTGTTTTTT. It encodes CAIPPGTSGKISAGELFF. The chain employs TRBV21-1 and TRBJ2-2; TRBD2 is the table's D call and was not checked against the DNA. TRBV21-1 is classified as a pseudogene. The CDR3 is 18 amino acids.

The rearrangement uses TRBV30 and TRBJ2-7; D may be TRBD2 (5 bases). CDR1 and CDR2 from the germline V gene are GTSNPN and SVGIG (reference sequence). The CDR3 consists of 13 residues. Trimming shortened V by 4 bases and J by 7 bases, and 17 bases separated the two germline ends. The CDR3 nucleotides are TGTGCCTGGACTGGTCTGCGCTCGGGGGAGCAGTACTTC. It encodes CAWTGLRSGEQYF.

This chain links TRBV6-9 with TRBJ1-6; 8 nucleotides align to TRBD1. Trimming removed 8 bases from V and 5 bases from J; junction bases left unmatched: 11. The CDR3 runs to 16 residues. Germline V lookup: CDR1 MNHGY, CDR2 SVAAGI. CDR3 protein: CASPPSDRADNSPLHF. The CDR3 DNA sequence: TGTGCCAGCCCCCCGTCGGACAGGGCGGATAATTCACCCCTCCACTTT.

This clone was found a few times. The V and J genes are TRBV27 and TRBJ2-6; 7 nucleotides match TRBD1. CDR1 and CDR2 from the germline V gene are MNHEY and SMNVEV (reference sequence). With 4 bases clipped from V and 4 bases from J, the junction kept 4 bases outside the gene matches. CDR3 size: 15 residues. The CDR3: CASSSTGTGANVLTF. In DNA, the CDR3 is TGTGCCAGCAGTTCGACAGGGACAGGGGCCAACGTCCTGACTTTC.

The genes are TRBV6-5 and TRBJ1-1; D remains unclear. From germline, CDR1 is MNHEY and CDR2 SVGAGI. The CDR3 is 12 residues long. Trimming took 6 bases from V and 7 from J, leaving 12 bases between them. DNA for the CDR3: TGTGCCAGCAGACGCGAGCCGGGTGAAGCTTTCTTT. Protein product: CASRREPGEAFF.

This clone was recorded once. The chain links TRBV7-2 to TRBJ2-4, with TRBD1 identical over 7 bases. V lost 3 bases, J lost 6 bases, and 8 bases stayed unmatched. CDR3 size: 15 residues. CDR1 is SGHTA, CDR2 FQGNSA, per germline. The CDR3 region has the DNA TGTGCCAGCAGCTTGAACAGGGGAAGGGGAAACATTCAGTACTTC. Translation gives CASSLNRGRGNIQYF.